The rows below give T cell receptor beta chains drawn from one sample of a study of T cell changes during pregnancy in multiple sclerosis. The protocol was immunoSEQ multiplex PCR, while the TCRdb copy is restricted to in-frame clones and leaves out a portion. The table includes around 24,000 clones, 75% to 90% detected once. Sequences were derived from CD8+ T cells from peripheral blood mononuclear cells, sampled in the first trimester of pregnancy. The receptor set was obtained from a female donor in good health, enrolled as a control in a pregnancy study. Both conserved end residues are trimmed from each CDR3. Fields, in order: V gene, J gene, CDR3 protein.

v_call: TRBV5-1; j_call: TRBJ2-2; cdr3_aa: ASNAGGQGGELF
v_call: TRBV4-2; j_call: TRBJ2-3; cdr3_aa: ASGQPASGGAADTQY
v_call: TRBV28; j_call: TRBJ1-6; cdr3_aa: ASSPRRGLNSPLH
v_call: TRBV7-3; j_call: TRBJ1-1; cdr3_aa: ASSPLGSYTEAF
v_call: TRBV7-9; j_call: TRBJ1-1; cdr3_aa: ASSPPIGAPARAF
v_call: TRBV9; j_call: TRBJ1-2; cdr3_aa: ASSVSGTGAGGYT
v_call: TRBV27; j_call: TRBJ1-5; cdr3_aa: ASSSGNQPQH
v_call: TRBV13; j_call: TRBJ2-3; cdr3_aa: ASSWSGLAGGDPTDTQY
v_call: TRBV4-3; j_call: TRBJ2-5; cdr3_aa: ASSQELGHLETQY
v_call: TRBV5-4; j_call: TRBJ1-2; cdr3_aa: ASSLAGVDGYT
v_call: TRBV4-3; j_call: TRBJ1-2; cdr3_aa: ASSQDGRGLSGYT
v_call: TRBV7-8; j_call: TRBJ2-2; cdr3_aa: ASSPGLAGLPGELF
v_call: TRBV5-4; j_call: TRBJ2-1; cdr3_aa: ASSQQGRWEF
v_call: TRBV28; j_call: TRBJ1-4; cdr3_aa: ASSLAGEYEKLF
v_call: TRBV6-1; j_call: TRBJ2-1; cdr3_aa: ACRDYLNYNEQF
v_call: TRBV6-4; j_call: TRBJ2-3; cdr3_aa: ASSEGQGSYTDTQY
v_call: TRBV7-8; j_call: TRBJ2-1; cdr3_aa: ASSLMRAGGKVGEQF
v_call: TRBV9; j_call: TRBJ1-2; cdr3_aa: ASSVGQFGYGYT
v_call: TRBV15; j_call: TRBJ1-5; cdr3_aa: ATSRAGGNNQPQH
v_call: TRBV15; j_call: TRBJ2-3; cdr3_aa: ATSRAGGLTDTQY
v_call: TRBV7-9; j_call: TRBJ1-5; cdr3_aa: ASSIWDSNQPQH
v_call: TRBV27; j_call: TRBJ2-7; cdr3_aa: ASSVYFSGQVLYEQY
v_call: TRBV4-3; j_call: TRBJ1-5; cdr3_aa: ASSVGTSDHEPQH
v_call: TRBV18; j_call: TRBJ1-2; cdr3_aa: ASSHPGQGGGYT
v_call: TRBV9; j_call: TRBJ1-5; cdr3_aa: ASSVEGESNQPQH
v_call: TRBV4-3; j_call: TRBJ2-3; cdr3_aa: ASSQGPGLAGGGDTQY
v_call: TRBV4-1; j_call: TRBJ1-2; cdr3_aa: ASSQDRARGYGYT
v_call: TRBV30; j_call: TRBJ1-3; cdr3_aa: AWSVQLGAGGNTIY
v_call: TRBV4-3; j_call: TRBJ2-7; cdr3_aa: ASSPGGLYEQY
v_call: TRBV13; j_call: TRBJ2-1; cdr3_aa: ASSSPTAGGEQF
v_call: TRBV4-1; j_call: TRBJ1-5; cdr3_aa: ASSPGTVQPQH
v_call: TRBV4-2; j_call: TRBJ2-7; cdr3_aa: ASSQAGLEGGLEQY
v_call: TRBV27; j_call: TRBJ2-7; cdr3_aa: ASSPTSSYEQY
v_call: TRBV19; j_call: TRBJ2-5; cdr3_aa: ASSIGAYSAETQY
v_call: TRBV7-2; j_call: TRBJ2-7; cdr3_aa: ASSSPGEGEEQY
v_call: TRBV9; j_call: TRBJ2-7; cdr3_aa: ASSVDVGASYEQY
v_call: TRBV27; j_call: TRBJ2-7; cdr3_aa: ASSLWHNGQGATYEQY
v_call: TRBV30; j_call: TRBJ1-3; cdr3_aa: AWSPIGNTIY
v_call: TRBV7-9; j_call: TRBJ2-7; cdr3_aa: ASSSGQLYEQY
v_call: TRBV10-3; j_call: TRBJ2-7; cdr3_aa: AISDPRGLKSYEQY
v_call: TRBV7-2; j_call: TRBJ1-1; cdr3_aa: ASSYWTGGEAF
v_call: TRBV4-3; j_call: TRBJ2-1; cdr3_aa: ASSPRLGIYNEQF
v_call: TRBV4-1; j_call: TRBJ1-3; cdr3_aa: ASSPQEGVSGNTIY
v_call: TRBV7-3; j_call: TRBJ2-1; cdr3_aa: ASSSTAYNEQF
v_call: TRBV29-1; j_call: TRBJ2-5; cdr3_aa: SALGQNQETQY
v_call: TRBV2; j_call: TRBJ2-7; cdr3_aa: ASREWTGGAYEQY
v_call: TRBV11-2; j_call: TRBJ2-1; cdr3_aa: ASSLAGGPNEQF
v_call: TRBV10-3; j_call: TRBJ2-1; cdr3_aa: AISSPVRGGPGEQF
v_call: TRBV7-5; j_call: TRBJ1-4; cdr3_aa: ARSSPGQGGAEKLF
v_call: TRBV4-3; j_call: TRBJ2-5; cdr3_aa: ASSQDLGQGKETQY
v_call: TRBV2; j_call: TRBJ1-6; cdr3_aa: ASSEVGVGGSYNSPLH
v_call: TRBV5-8; j_call: TRBJ2-5; cdr3_aa: ASTLGGDSQETQY
v_call: TRBV9; j_call: TRBJ2-1; cdr3_aa: ASSVGGGPYNEQF
v_call: TRBV4-1; j_call: TRBJ1-3; cdr3_aa: ASSQDRKGNTIY
v_call: TRBV19; j_call: TRBJ1-1; cdr3_aa: ASLGTGANTEAF
v_call: TRBV4-3; j_call: TRBJ2-5; cdr3_aa: ASSNGAGGKETQY
v_call: TRBV10-2; j_call: TRBJ1-1; cdr3_aa: ASSESRWLENTEAF